The 29 T cell receptor beta chains below all came from one sample that was sequenced in a study of beta chain features in type 1 diabetes (dated by TCRdb to about 2018). Library preparation used the immunoSEQ multiplex PCR assay. The entire isolated RNA was reverse transcribed using the High Capacity cDNA Reverse Transcription Kit, and thus expressed TCRB transcripts were sequenced. The clones in this table, taken by TCRdb from immuneACCESS, are in-frame only. Not every clone is retained; where verified, under half of the shortfall comes from an unresolved V gene, and the cause of the rest is unknown. Within this sample are 250,000 to 300,000 clones, with about 8% of them counted one time only. The biggest ten clones account for under 1.3% of the sample. The sequenced sample consisted of central memory CD4+ T cells from blood. Source of these receptors: a woman aged 18 to 35 in good health.

V gene TRBV27 combines with J gene TRBJ1-5, with D possibly TRBD1 on 6 matching bases. The germline V gene has CDR1 MNHEY and CDR2 SMNVEV (reference sequence). Trimming took 5 bases from V and 4 from J, leaving 15 bases between them. The CDR3 is 15 amino acids. Written as DNA, the CDR3 is TGTGCCAGCAGTGCCGACAGGTTGGGGAATCAGCCCCAGCATTTT. It codes for CASSADRLGNQPQHF.

This clone was picked up a small number of times. The gene calls are TRBV12-5 and TRBJ2-2, with D perhaps TRBD2 (6 bases). The CDR3 contains 16 residues. Trimming shortened V by 5 bases and J by 5 bases, and 18 bases separated the two germline ends. The V gene's germline CDR1 is LGHNT and CDR2 FRNRAP. The CDR3 is CASGRPLSGATGELFF. For the CDR3, the DNA is TGTGCTAGTGGTCGCCCCTTATCGGGAGCGACCGGGGAGCTGTTTTTT.

The table lists this clone with a few counts. The chain recombines TRBV25-1 with TRBJ1-4; weak D call: TRBD1 (6 bases). This CDR3 comprises 13 residues. Germline CDR1 is MGHDK and CDR2 is SYGVNS. Trimming took off 4 bases at V and 8 bases at J, with 11 bases between the two ends. This chain's CDR3 is CASSAAGTEKLFF. CDR3 bases: TGTGCCAGCAGTGCAGCCGGGACAGAAAAACTGTTTTTT.

The J gene is TRBJ1-1, the V gene TRBV5-6; 7 bases are a match to TRBD1. The trim removed 5 bases at V and 4 bases at J, leaving 8 bases unmatched. Looked up from germline, CDR1 is SGHDT and CDR2 is YYEEEE. This CDR3 has 14 amino acids. CDR3 bases: TGTGCCAGCAGTAAAGGGGGCTTCGGCACTGAAGCTTTCTTT. Protein product: CASSKGGFGTEAFF.

This clone came up a few times. The chain carries TRBV29-1 and TRBJ2-3; D is unresolved. Trimming cost V 3 bases and J 5 bases, with 18 bases left between them. This CDR3 region has 15 residues. The germline V gene has CDR1 SQVTM and CDR2 ANQGSEA. The CDR3 DNA sequence: TGCAGCGTTGACTTGTCTTTAGAATGGGTAGATACGCAGTATTTT. Encoded protein: CSVDLSLEWVDTQYF.

The chain has TRBV7-9 and TRBJ1-4; D not resolved. This CDR3 is 12 amino acids long. The germline V and J ends were trimmed by 5 bases and 11 bases, with 12 bases remaining between them. Germline V lookup: CDR1 SEHNR, CDR2 FQNEAQ (reference sequence). CDR3 sequence reads: CASSQDLRKLFF. The CDR3 DNA follows: TGTGCCAGCAGCCAAGATCTGAGGAAACTGTTTTTT. Supplemented by reference TRBV7-9 and TRBJ1-4, the full variable domain reads DTGVSQNPRHKITKRGQNVTFRCDPISEHNRLYWYRQTLGQGPEFLTYFQNEAQLEKSRLLSDRFSAERPKGSFSTLEIQRTEQGDSAMYLCASSQDLRKLFFGSGTQLSVL.

This clone was seen only a few times. The J gene is TRBJ2-7, the V gene TRBV14; D perhaps matches TRBD1 (6 bases). The V gene's germline CDR1 is SGHDN and CDR2 FVKESK. This CDR3 contains 15 residues. Trimming removed 4 bases at V and 0 bases at J, with 13 bases between. Written as DNA, the CDR3 is TGTGCCAGCAGCCGAGAAGAGACAGGCTCCTACGAGCAGTACTTC. Translating gives CASSREETGSYEQYF.

The chain has TRBV19 and TRBJ1-1; TRBD1 is a possible D gene (6 bases). This CDR3 has 14 residues. The germline CDR1 and CDR2 sequences are LNHDA and SQIVND (reference sequence). The V end lost 4 bases, the J end lost 5 bases, and 14 bases lay between the germline ends. In DNA form, the CDR3 reads TGTGCCAGTAGTAGGAACAGGGATGGGACTGAAGCTTTCTTT. It encodes CASSRNRDGTEAFF.

This clone was counted a few times. The CDR3 sequence: CASSVLIGGATEAFF. Written as DNA, the CDR3 is TGTGCCAGCAGCGTATTGATAGGGGGTGCCACTGAAGCTTTCTTT. The V gene is TRBV9, the J gene TRBJ1-1; D possibly corresponds to TRBD1 (6 bases). From germline, CDR1 is SGDLS and CDR2 YYNGEE. The V and J ends lost 1 base and 4 bases respectively, with 14 bases between them. This CDR3 comprises 15 residues.

By share, this clone counts as medium-sized. The sample holds other DNA sequences that translate to the same CDR3. The chain links TRBV6-6 to TRBJ2-3; unclear D gene. This CDR3 spans 12 amino acids. CDR1 is MNHNY, CDR2 SVGAGI, per germline (reference sequence). The V gene lost 2 bases and the J gene lost 4 bases, with 4 bases spanning the gap. CDR3: CASSYGPDTQYF. The CDR3 DNA follows: TGTGCCAGCAGTTACGGTCCAGATACGCAGTATTTT.

This clone was picked up a small number of times. V is TRBV2 and J is TRBJ1-3; D unclear. This CDR3 region has 13 residues. Per germline, CDR1 SNHLY and CDR2 FYNNEI. Trimming stripped 1 base from V and 3 bases from J, with 4 bases between. The CDR3 DNA sequence: TGTGCCAGCAGTGAAGGACTTGGAAACACCATATATTTT. It yields the protein CASSEGLGNTIYF.

This clone was counted between two and nine times. This chain links TRBV9 with TRBJ2-7, with 8 bases fitting TRBD1. The CDR3 sequence is 14 residues long. Germline V gene lookup returns CDR1 SGDLS and CDR2 YYNGEE. V lost 4 bases and J lost 4; bases outside the gene matches: 7. CDR3 sequence (DNA): TGTGCCAGCAGCACCGGACAGGGCTCTTACGAGCAGTACTTC. This sequence encodes CASSTGQGSYEQYF. The full variable domain, rest sourced from reference TRBV9 and TRBJ2-7, is DSGVTQTPKHLITATGQRVTLRCSPRSGDLSVYWYQQSLDQGLQFLIQYYNGEERAKGNILERFSAQQFPDLHSELNLSSLELGDSALYFCASSTGQGSYEQYFGPGTRLTVT.

A remark on this clone: One end of the junction fails to match germline, which may point to a read error. The chain has TRBV4-2 and TRBJ1-2, with 7 bases lining up with TRBD1. This CDR3 region has 13 residues. Germline loops: CDR1 LGHNA, CDR2 YNFKEQ. CDR3 nucleotides: TGTGCCAGCAGCCAGAACGACAGGGAGCCAGTCCTTTTC. Encoded protein: CASSQNDREPVLF.

The sample holds a few counts of this clone. The V gene is TRBV2, the J gene TRBJ1-2; 7 bases are shared with TRBD1. This CDR3 has 13 amino acids. Trimming removed 8 bases from V and 3 bases from J; junction bases left unmatched: 6. The germline V gene encodes CDR1 SNHLY and CDR2 FYNNEI. The CDR3 DNA sequence: TGTGCCAGCGGGGATGGGACAGACTATGGCTACACCTTC. Encoded protein: CASGDGTDYGYTF. Combining the CDR3 with reference TRBV2 and TRBJ1-2 gives the whole variable domain EPEVTQTPSHQVTQMGQEVILRCVPISNHLYFYWYRQILGQKVEFLVSFYNNEISEKSEIFDDQFSVERPDGSNFTLKIRSTKLEDSAMYFCASGDGTDYGYTFGSGTRLTVV.

The chain carries TRBV30 and TRBJ1-2; D not resolved. CDR1 GTSNPN and CDR2 SVGIG come from the germline V gene (reference sequence). CDR3 length: 18 residues. Trimming cost V 3 bases and J 5 bases, with 28 bases left between them. CDR3 residues: CAWSIQQTFLFPVYGYTF. CDR3 in DNA: TGTGCCTGGAGCATACAGCAAACATTCCTTTTTCCCGTTTATGGCTACACCTTC.

This clone was seen only a few times. The rearrangement uses TRBV27 and TRBJ1-5; D possibly corresponds to TRBD1 (5 bases). Germline CDR1 is MNHEY and CDR2 is SMNVEV (reference sequence). V shed 5 bases and J shed 4 bases, with 12 bases lying between them. The CDR3 totals 14 residues. CDR3 sequence reads: CASSPDWGNQPQHF. CDR3 bases: TGTGCCAGCAGTCCGGACTGGGGGAATCAGCCCCAGCATTTT.

J is TRBJ1-2 and V is TRBV7-9, with TRBD1 matching over 7 bases. Germline V gene data show CDR1 as SEHNR and CDR2 as FQNEAQ (reference sequence). With 1 base clipped from V and 4 bases from J, the junction kept 6 bases outside the gene matches. The CDR3 spans 15 residues. The CDR3 is CASSLGQGWSYGYTF. The CDR3 DNA sequence: TGTGCCAGCAGCTTAGGACAGGGCTGGAGCTATGGCTACACCTTC.

The rearrangement uses TRBV7-2 and TRBJ1-2; perhaps TRBD1 as D (6 bases). V gave up 4 bases and J gave up 7 bases, with 19 bases separating them. This CDR3 is built from 15 residues. Looked up from germline, CDR1 is SGHTA and CDR2 is FQGNSA. As DNA, the CDR3 is TGTGCCAGCAGCTCCCGGCGCGGGGGGCTGAGTGGCTACACCTTC. Its translation is CASSSRRGGLSGYTF.

This clone was seen a few times. The chain uses TRBV6-6 and TRBJ2-3; 8 bases line up with TRBD2. CDR3 length equals 16 residues. The V gene end was trimmed by 7 bases and the J gene end by 0 bases; junction bases not matched to a gene: 9. CDR1 and CDR2 (germline): MNHNY, SVGAGI (reference sequence). The CDR3 DNA reads TGTGCCAGCAAGTTTAACGGGGGGGCCAGCACAGATACGCAGTATTTT. It yields the protein CASKFNGGASTDTQYF.

This clone was counted only a few times. The chain combines TRBV28 with TRBJ2-7, with D possibly being TRBD1 (5 bases). The CDR3 has 13 residues. Trimming stripped 3 bases from V and 6 bases from J, with 12 bases between. Germline CDR1 reads MDHEN; CDR2 reads SYDVKM. In DNA, the CDR3 is TGTGCCAGCAGTTTCAGGGTAAGGAGCGAGCAGTACGTC. Its translation: CASSFRVRSEQYV.

This chain uses TRBV15 with TRBJ2-6; D unresolved. With 5 bases removed from V and 4 bases from J, the gap between germline ends came to 12 bases. The germline V gene encodes CDR1 LNHNV and CDR2 YYDKDF (reference sequence). CDR3 length: 15 amino acids. The CDR3 loop is CATSLLGKGANVLTF. The CDR3 region has the DNA TGTGCCACCAGCCTATTAGGGAAGGGGGCCAACGTCCTGACTTTC.

This clone showed up many times. This rearrangement joins TRBV13 to TRBJ2-1, with 9 bases that match TRBD2. Germline trimming cut 5 bases from V and 8 bases from J; bases unmatched to any gene: 16. The CDR3 runs to 17 residues. Germline lookup yields CDR1 PRHDT and CDR2 FYEKMQ (reference sequence). Here the CDR3 reads CASSPRGEREVLDEQFF. The CDR3 nucleotides are TGTGCCAGCAGCCCCCGTGGGGAGCGGGAGGTTTTAGATGAGCAGTTCTTC.

The chain joins TRBV30 to TRBJ1-5; D may be TRBD1 (6 bases). CDR1 GTSNPN and CDR2 SVGIG come from the germline V gene (reference sequence). V was trimmed by 1 base and J by 1 base, leaving 11 bases between them. There are 15 residues in the CDR3. CDR3 sequence reads: CAWSATGRSNQPQHF. CDR3 sequence (DNA): TGTGCCTGGAGTGCAACAGGGCGAAGCAATCAGCCCCAGCATTTT.

Only a few counts were recorded for this clone. The chain uses TRBV5-1 and TRBJ2-5; 8 bases align to TRBD1. Germline loops: CDR1 SGHRS, CDR2 YFSETQ. CDR3 length equals 16 residues. V shed 4 bases, J shed 1 base, and the junction held 9 bases outside the gene matches. The CDR3 DNA reads TGCGCCAGCAGCACGCAGGGGGCGCGGGTCCAAGAGACCCAGTACTTC. Translating it yields CASSTQGARVQETQYF.

This chain joins TRBV7-2 and TRBJ1-2, with 7 bases identical to TRBD1. Germline loops: CDR1 SGHTA, CDR2 FQGNSA. Losses at the gene ends were 3 bases for V and 8 bases for J; bases not matched to a gene: 15. The CDR3 extends over 16 amino acids. The CDR3 coding sequence is TGTGCCAGCAGCTTCGTCCCGACAGGGCGTGGAGGCGGCTACACCTTC. It codes for CASSFVPTGRGGGYTF.

This clone was recorded a few times. The CDR3 DNA is TGTGCCAGCAGTCCTACTACAGACGAGCAGTTCTTC. Translated: CASSPTTDEQFF. The rearrangement links TRBV2 to TRBJ2-1, with unresolved D. The CDR3 runs 12 residues. V lost 5 bases to trimming and J lost 10 bases, with 12 bases between them. Looked up from germline, CDR1 is SNHLY and CDR2 is FYNNEI.

The gene calls are TRBV30 and TRBJ2-7, with D perhaps TRBD1 (5 bases). Germline CDR1 is GTSNPN and CDR2 is SVGIG (reference sequence). CDR3 size: 13 residues. The V end was cut by 0 bases, the J end by 4 bases, with 10 bases between. CDR3 in DNA: TGTGCCTGGAGTGTTCCAGGGTTTTACGAGCAGTACTTC. This codes for CAWSVPGFYEQYF.

This clone was seen ten or more times. The gene calls are TRBV11-3 and TRBJ2-5, with D maybe TRBD1 (5 bases). The CDR3 runs 15 residues. V lost 5 bases to trimming and J lost 1 base, with 14 bases between them. CDR1 and CDR2 (germline): SGHNT, YENEEA. The CDR3 DNA is TGTGCCAGCAGCCCCTTTTCTGGGGCCCAAGAGACCCAGTACTTC. As protein: CASSPFSGAQETQYF.

This clone was counted many times. The chain combines TRBV18 with TRBJ2-5, with D tentatively TRBD1 or TRBD2 (5 bases each). The germline gives CDR1 KGHSH, CDR2 LQKENI. The CDR3 loop spans 14 amino acids. Trimming removed 6 bases from V and 1 base from J, with 12 bases in between. The CDR3 here is CASSGTHLQETQYF. CDR3 coding DNA: TGTGCCAGCTCCGGGACGCACCTCCAAGAGACCCAGTACTTC.